What follows are 29 T cell receptor beta chains derived from one specimen sequenced in a study of shared clonotypes between healthy human individuals. Assay used: immunoSEQ multiplex PCR; TCRdb lists only in-frame clones, some missing. This table has over 700,000 clones, over 55% appearing once. Sequencing was carried out using memory CD4+ T cells sorted from blood. Subset noted: CD45RA-negative fraction. The receptors stem from a woman aged 30 to 39 in good health.

CDR3 residues: CASSWEGNTEAFF. DNA of the CDR3: TGCGCCAGCAGCTGGGAGGGGAACACTGAAGCTTTCTTT. The chain combines TRBV5-1 with TRBJ1-1; D unclear. This CDR3 has 13 residues. The germline V gene has CDR1 SGHRS and CDR2 YFSETQ. V dropped 3 bases and J dropped 1 base, with 7 bases sitting between them.

The chain recombines TRBV7-9 with TRBJ2-7; no clear D gene. CDR1 and CDR2 from the germline V gene are SEHNR and FQNEAQ (reference sequence). V was pared by 3 bases and J by 6 bases, with 12 bases between. The CDR3 runs to 13 residues. The CDR3 coding sequence is TGTGCCAGCAGCTTCGTCGAGCAGTCCGAGCAGTACTTC. Its translation: CASSFVEQSEQYF.

The J gene is TRBJ2-3, the V gene TRBV13, with 9 bases aligning to TRBD1. The CDR3 loop spans 16 amino acids. Unmatched junction bases numbered 8, after V lost 4 bases and J lost 3 bases. Germline lookup yields CDR1 PRHDT and CDR2 FYEKMQ (reference sequence). This CDR3 is CASSSGTGRRTDTQYF. For the CDR3, the DNA is TGTGCCAGCAGCTCCGGGACAGGGCGGCGAACAGATACGCAGTATTTT.

The CDR3 bases are TGTGCCAGCAGTTATGACACAGGGGCCCGAGGGTATGGCTACACCTTC. Protein product: CASSYDTGARGYGYTF. The gene calls are TRBV6-5 and TRBJ1-2, with 7 bases matching TRBD1. The CDR3 runs to 16 residues. V dropped 3 bases and J dropped 5; count of bases not matched to a gene: 12. CDR1 and CDR2 (germline): MNHEY, SVGAGI.

The chain recombines TRBV19 with TRBJ1-1, with 8 nucleotides matching TRBD1. CDR1 is LNHDA, CDR2 SQIVND, per germline (reference sequence). This CDR3 region has 14 residues. V was pared by 7 bases and J by 4 bases, with 8 bases of the junction left unmatched. The CDR3 reads CASTPLTGGTEAFF. The CDR3 coding sequence is TGTGCCAGTACCCCACTTACAGGGGGCACTGAAGCTTTCTTT.

The gene calls are TRBV4-1 and TRBJ1-4, with 7 bases that match TRBD1. Germline CDR1 is MGHRA and CDR2 is YSYEKL. This CDR3 spans 13 amino acids. Trimming removed 5 bases from V and 11 bases from J; junction bases left unmatched: 8. Here the CDR3 DNA reads TGCGCCAGCAGCACCCGACAGGGTTGGAAACTGTTTTTT. Its translation is CASSTRQGWKLFF.

This chain connects TRBV30 to TRBJ2-5; D call uncertain. Germline CDR1 GTSNPN, CDR2 SVGIG (reference sequence). V lost 7 bases and J 1 base, leaving 7 bases between the germline ends. The CDR3 extends over 11 amino acids. CDR3 residues: CASRTQETQYF. As DNA, the CDR3 is TGTGCCTCGAGGACCCAAGAGACCCAGTACTTC.

This chain uses TRBV7-6 with TRBJ2-1, with D possibly matching TRBD2 (6 bases). Germline loops: CDR1 SGHVS, CDR2 FNYEAQ. This CDR3 spans 15 amino acids. The ends were cut back, 2 bases at V and 7 bases at J, with 15 bases in the middle. CDR3 in DNA: TGTGCCAGCAGCTTATCGCGACTAGTGGAAAATGAGCAGTTCTTC. Translation: CASSLSRLVENEQFF.

J is TRBJ1-1 and V is TRBV29-1; D is possibly TRBD1 (5 bases). V lost 4 bases and J 0 bases, leaving 12 bases between the germline ends. The CDR3 extends over 14 amino acids. Germline V gene sequence: CDR1 SQVTM, CDR2 ANQGSEA. CDR3 in amino acids: CSVGGRLMNTEAFF. CDR3 nucleotide sequence: TGCAGCGTTGGGGGGAGGCTCATGAACACTGAAGCTTTCTTT. Looking up the rest from reference TRBV29-1 and TRBJ1-1 gives the full variable domain: SAVISQKPSRDICQRGTSLTIQCQVDSQVTMMFWYRQQPGQSLTLIATANQGSEATYESGFVIDKFPISRPNLTFSTLTVSNMSPEDSSIYLCSVGGRLMNTEAFFGQGTRLTVV.

The CDR3 loop is CASSKSPHRGTGTGELFF. CDR3 bases: TGTGCCAGCAGCAAATCCCCCCATAGAGGTACGGGCACCGGGGAGCTGTTTTTT. The V and J genes are TRBV21-1 and TRBJ2-2; the listed D gene, TRBD2, was not tested against the DNA. TRBV21-1 is marked as a pseudogene. CDR3 size: 18 residues.

The chain joins TRBV10-3 to TRBJ2-3, with 11 bases matching TRBD2. The CDR3 consists of 17 residues. V was clipped by 6 bases and J by 3 bases; unmatched bases: 11. Germline lookup yields CDR1 ENHRY and CDR2 SYGVKD. Written as DNA, the CDR3 is TGTGCCATCAGACCCGGCCCTAGCGGGAGGTCAACAGATACGCAGTATTTT. Its translation: CAIRPGPSGRSTDTQYF.

This clone is a singleton in its sample. The chain carries TRBV11-2 and TRBJ2-6; D gene uncertain. The germline CDR1 and CDR2 sequences are SGHAT and FQNNGV. This CDR3 has 18 amino acids. Between the trimmed V and J ends, which lost 1 base and 0 bases, there was a span of 13 bases. CDR3 nucleotides: TGTGCCAGCAGCTTAGGTTCAGATCTAGGCTCTGGGGCCAACGTCCTGACTTTC. It is translated as CASSLGSDLGSGANVLTF.

V and J are TRBV11-2 and TRBJ2-1; tentative D call: TRBD2 (5 bases). CDR1 SGHAT and CDR2 FQNNGV come from the germline V gene. This CDR3 has 16 residues. Trimming removed 1 base from V and 9 bases from J, with 19 bases in between. Written as DNA, the CDR3 is TGTGCCAGCAGCTTAGTCAGATTAGGAGTAGCGTTTGAGCAGTTCTTC. It is translated as CASSLVRLGVAFEQFF.

A note on this clone: Other DNA sequences in this sample translate to the same CDR3. This chain uses TRBV6-1 with TRBJ2-7, with D unclear. Trimming removed 2 bases at V and 4 bases at J, with 6 bases between. Germline CDR1 MNHNS, CDR2 SASEGT. The CDR3 covers 12 residues. CDR3 in amino acids: CASSERAYEQYF. CDR3 DNA sequence: TGTGCCAGCAGTGAAAGGGCTTACGAGCAGTACTTC.

V gene TRBV19 combines with J gene TRBJ2-2, with D possibly being TRBD2 (6 bases). Trimming pared 3 bases from V and 0 bases from J, leaving 14 bases between. Germline assignment: CDR1 LNHDA and CDR2 SQIVND (reference sequence). The CDR3 spans 17 residues. The CDR3 DNA reads TGTGCCAGTAGTATTATGGCGGGAAAAGCGAACACCGGGGAGCTGTTTTTT. It codes for CASSIMAGKANTGELFF.

The chain carries TRBV13 and TRBJ2-7; 10 bases fit TRBD2. This CDR3 has 14 residues. Germline V CDR1 and CDR2: PRHDT, FYEKMQ (reference sequence). The V and J ends lost 6 bases and 0 bases, in that order; junction bases with no gene match: 2. CDR3 region: CASRTSGNSYEQYF. The CDR3 bases are TGTGCCAGCAGAACTAGCGGGAACTCCTACGAGCAGTACTTC.

This rearrangement joins TRBV18 to TRBJ1-2, with TRBD1 matching over 10 bases. Germline lookup yields CDR1 KGHSH and CDR2 LQKENI. The CDR3 runs to 14 residues. Losses at the gene ends were 2 bases for V and 6 bases for J; bases not matched to a gene: 3. The CDR3 protein is CASSPTGTGDGYTF. The CDR3 region has the DNA TGTGCCAGCTCACCAACCGGGACAGGGGATGGCTACACCTTC.

The CDR3, as DNA: TGTGCCAGCTCGCCTAGGGCTGGGACAGGAAGCACAGATACGCAGTATTTT. Its protein is CASSPRAGTGSTDTQYF. V is TRBV18 and J is TRBJ2-3; 8 nucleotides align to TRBD1. Looked up from germline, CDR1 is KGHSH and CDR2 is LQKENI. With 6 bases clipped from V and 0 bases from J, the junction kept 11 bases outside the gene matches. The CDR3 is 17 amino acids.

J is TRBJ2-1 and V is TRBV25-1, with TRBD1 identical over 9 bases. There are 14 residues in the CDR3. From germline, CDR1 is MGHDK and CDR2 SYGVNS. Trimming cost V 5 bases and J 4 bases; bases outside gene matches: 3. CDR3 loop: CASSWDRVYNEQFF. The DNA of the CDR3 is TGTGCCAGCAGTTGGGACAGGGTATACAATGAGCAGTTCTTC.

This clone is a singleton in its sample. The germline gene is not matched at one end of the junction; a read error may be the cause. The CDR3 is CASSSPNWGSDEQYF. Here the CDR3 DNA reads TGTGCCAGCTCATCACCTAATTGGGGAAGCGACGAGCAGTACTTC. V gene TRBV18 combines with J gene TRBJ2-7; D gene unclear. This CDR3 is 15 amino acids long. CDR1 and CDR2 from the germline V gene are KGHSH and LQKENI.

This clone showed up just a few times. The CDR3 protein is CASGGLAGMRYEQYF. CDR3 DNA sequence: TGTGCCAGCGGCGGACTAGCGGGCATGCGGTACGAGCAGTACTTC. This chain joins TRBV7-8 and TRBJ2-5; TRBD2 aligns across 11 bases. The DNA end lines up better with TRBJ2-7; the J call may be wrong. The CDR3 contains 15 residues. CDR1 and CDR2 (germline): SGHVS, FQNEAQ.

To note about this clone: It is likely a read error: a sequence one base away is far more abundant. This same CDR3 is encoded by further DNA sequences in the sample. The chain recombines TRBV5-1 with TRBJ2-3, with 7 bases identical to TRBD1. Germline CDR1 and CDR2: SGHRS and YFSETQ. This CDR3 is built from 13 residues. V shed 2 bases and J 4 bases; nucleotides not matched to a gene: 1. The CDR3 reads CASSFGQADTQYF. For the CDR3, the DNA is TGCGCCAGCAGCTTCGGACAGGCAGATACGCAGTATTTT.

This chain uses TRBV11-2 with TRBJ2-7; no clear D gene. The length of the CDR3 is 14 residues. V gave up 2 bases and J gave up 0 bases, with 8 bases separating them. CDR1 and CDR2 from the germline V gene are SGHAT and FQNNGV. CDR3 nucleotides: TGTGCCAGCAGCTTATCACAGAGCTCCTACGAGCAGTACTTC. It encodes CASSLSQSSYEQYF. Together with reference TRBV11-2 and TRBJ2-7, the CDR3 gives the full variable domain: EAGVAQSPRYKIIEKRQSVAFWCNPISGHATLYWYQQILGQGPKLLIQFQNNGVVDDSQLPKDRFSAERLKGVDSTLKIQPAKLEDSAVYLCASSLSQSSYEQYFGPGTRLTVT.

The chain carries TRBV5-1 and TRBJ2-3; TRBD1 matches at 9 bases. J was trimmed by 3 bases and V by 4 bases; bases with no gene match: 6. There are 15 residues in the CDR3. Germline V gene lookup returns CDR1 SGHRS and CDR2 YFSETQ. CDR3: CASSGTGFGTDTQYF. The DNA of the CDR3 is TGCGCCAGCAGCGGGACAGGGTTTGGTACAGATACGCAGTATTTT.

The V and J genes are TRBV19 and TRBJ2-3, with D perhaps matching TRBD1 or TRBD2 (6 bases each). The CDR3 spans 15 residues. Trimming stripped 4 bases from V and 4 bases from J, with 15 bases between. Germline V lookup: CDR1 LNHDA, CDR2 SQIVND (reference sequence). CDR3 amino acids: CASSKGRGGSDTQYF. As DNA, the CDR3 is TGTGCCAGTAGTAAGGGCAGGGGAGGATCAGATACGCAGTATTTT. The full variable domain, rest sourced from reference TRBV19 and TRBJ2-3, is DGGITQSPKYLFRKEGQNVTLSCEQNLNHDAMYWYRQDPGQGLRLIYYSQIVNDFQKGDIAEGYSVSREKKESFPLTVTSAQKNPTAFYLCASSKGRGGSDTQYFGPGTRLTVL.

In its sample, this clone was seen many times. The V and J genes are TRBV28 and TRBJ1-5, with 7 bases that match TRBD1. Germline V lookup: CDR1 MDHEN, CDR2 SYDVKM. The CDR3 is 15 amino acids. V dropped 6 bases and J dropped 3; count of bases not matched to a gene: 8. The CDR3 loop is CASRLQGQNNQPQHF. In DNA, the CDR3 is TGTGCCAGCAGGCTACAGGGACAGAACAATCAGCCCCAGCATTTT. Combining the CDR3 with reference TRBV28 and TRBJ1-5 gives the whole variable domain DVKVTQSSRYLVKRTGEKVFLECVQDMDHENMFWYRQDPGLGLRLIYFSYDVKMKEKGDIPEGYSVSREKKERFSLILESASTNQTSMYLCASRLQGQNNQPQHFGDGTRLSIL.

V is TRBV28 and J is TRBJ2-1; tentative D call: TRBD1 (6 bases). V was pared by 7 bases and J by 4 bases, with 20 bases between. The CDR3 runs 16 residues. Per germline, CDR1 MDHEN and CDR2 SYDVKM. The chain's CDR3 is CASTFAGTRRYNEQFF. Written as DNA, the CDR3 is TGTGCCAGCACCTTTGCCGGGACAAGGAGATACAATGAGCAGTTCTTC. The full variable domain, in which reference TRBV28 and TRBJ2-1 provide the parts outside the CDR3, is DVKVTQSSRYLVKRTGEKVFLECVQDMDHENMFWYRQDPGLGLRLIYFSYDVKMKEKGDIPEGYSVSREKKERFSLILESASTNQTSMYLCASTFAGTRRYNEQFFGPGTRLTVL.

The rearrangement links TRBV5-1 to TRBJ2-7, with 8 bases fitting TRBD2. The germline gives CDR1 SGHRS, CDR2 YFSETQ. This CDR3 contains 16 residues. J lost 1 base, V lost 2 bases, and 8 bases had no gene match. The CDR3 sequence: CASSLAPGLVSYEQYF. The CDR3 coding sequence is TGCGCCAGCAGCTTAGCTCCGGGACTAGTTTCCTACGAGCAGTACTTC.

The genes are TRBV9 and TRBJ1-2; TRBD1 aligns across 9 bases. This CDR3 region has 16 residues. J lost 4 bases, V lost 4 bases, and 11 bases had no gene match. Germline V CDR1 and CDR2: SGDLS, YYNGEE. The DNA of the CDR3 is TGTGCCAGCAGCCCGGGATCGGGACAGGGAAGCTATGGCTACACCTTC. This gives the protein CASSPGSGQGSYGYTF.